A single sample gave rise to the 17 T cell receptor beta chains below, sequenced in a study of blood T cell repertoires in COVID-19. Assay: immunoSEQ multiplex PCR; the TCRdb copy retains only in-frame clones and omits some. The table has hundreds of thousands of clones, about 80% seen once. The material sequenced was peripheral blood. The receptors were gathered from a woman aged 40 to 55 with active or convalescent COVID-19.

This chain connects TRBV27 to TRBJ1-2; 7 bases line up with TRBD1. CDR1 MNHEY and CDR2 SMNVEV come from the germline V gene (reference sequence). Trimming cost V 4 bases and J 0 bases; bases outside gene matches: 8. The CDR3 totals 16 residues. In DNA form, the CDR3 reads TGTGCCAGCAGTTCAAGACAGGGCGGTGCTAACTATGGCTACACCTTC. This encodes CASSSRQGGANYGYTF.

The genes are TRBV19 and TRBJ2-5, with TRBD2 identical over 11 bases. Germline V gene data show CDR1 as LNHDA and CDR2 as SQIVND (reference sequence). The trim removed 9 bases at V and 3 bases at J, leaving 6 bases unmatched. This CDR3 region has 14 residues. The CDR3 DNA sequence: TGTGCCAGATCTGGGACTAGCGGAGAAGAGACCCAGTACTTC. It is translated as CARSGTSGEETQYF.

The chain has TRBV7-6 and TRBJ2-1; D is perhaps TRBD2 (6 bases). The CDR3 consists of 13 residues. CDR1 SGHVS and CDR2 FNYEAQ come from the germline V gene. V was trimmed by 4 bases and J by 8 bases, leaving 12 bases between them. CDR3: CASSSRGWDEQFF. The CDR3 DNA reads TGTGCCAGCAGCTCCCGGGGGTGGGATGAGCAGTTCTTC.

The CDR3 sequence is CASSQVGRDTDTQYF. In DNA form, the CDR3 reads TGCGCCAGCAGCCAAGTTGGCAGGGACACAGATACGCAGTATTTT. This sequence joins TRBV4-1 and TRBJ2-3; possibly TRBD1 for D (5 bases). Trimming left V 1 base short and J 2 bases short, with 10 bases between. This CDR3 region has 15 residues. Germline V gene data show CDR1 as MGHRA and CDR2 as YSYEKL.

This clone has only one observation. The chain is built from TRBV4-3 and TRBJ2-5, with D perhaps matching TRBD2 (5 bases). V lost 1 base and J 7 bases, leaving 13 bases between the germline ends. The germline V gene encodes CDR1 LGHNA and CDR2 YSLEER. The CDR3 runs to 14 residues. The CDR3 reads CASSQATGYGTQYF. DNA of the CDR3: TGCGCCAGCAGCCAAGCTACGGGGTACGGGACCCAGTACTTC.

J is TRBJ2-7 and V is TRBV29-1; 10 bases match TRBD1. Germline CDR1 and CDR2: SQVTM and ANQGSEA. V was clipped by 2 bases and J by 3 bases; unmatched bases: 4. The length of the CDR3 is 14 residues. CDR3 DNA: TGCAGCGTTGAACCCGGGACAGGGGTCTACGAGCAGTACTTC. This encodes CSVEPGTGVYEQYF.

The J gene is TRBJ1-5, the V gene TRBV30, with 9 bases lining up with TRBD1. From germline, CDR1 is GTSNPN and CDR2 SVGIG (reference sequence). Germline trimming cut 2 bases from V and 6 bases from J; bases unmatched to any gene: 5. The length of the CDR3 is 14 residues. This CDR3 is CAWSKGQGFQPQHF. DNA of the CDR3: TGTGCCTGGAGTAAGGGACAGGGTTTTCAGCCCCAGCATTTT.

The V and J genes are TRBV4-2 and TRBJ1-2, with D unclear. There are 15 residues in the CDR3. V lost 0 bases, J lost 4 bases, and 12 bases lay in between. Germline V gene sequence: CDR1 LGHNA, CDR2 YNFKEQ. CDR3 region: CASSQDRREGYGYTF. CDR3 in DNA: TGTGCCAGCAGCCAAGATAGGCGGGAAGGCTATGGCTACACCTTC.

V and J are TRBV19 and TRBJ1-4, with unresolved D. The V end lost 7 bases, the J end lost 2 bases, and 11 bases lay between the germline ends. The germline V gene encodes CDR1 LNHDA and CDR2 SQIVND (reference sequence). This CDR3 is built from 14 residues. The CDR3 bases are TGTGCCAGTACTGAGGTTTGGACTAATGAAAAACTGTTTTTT. Amino acid sequence: CASTEVWTNEKLFF.

The CDR3 sequence is CASSQDVWGAYNEQFF. The CDR3 coding sequence is TGCGCCAGCAGCCAAGATGTTTGGGGAGCCTACAATGAGCAGTTCTTC. The J gene is TRBJ2-1, the V gene TRBV4-3, with D possibly being TRBD2 (5 bases). V lost 0 bases and J lost 2, with 11 bases in between. CDR3 length: 16 residues. Germline V gene sequence: CDR1 LGHNA, CDR2 YSLEER.

The genes are TRBV12-3 or TRBV12-4 and TRBJ2-7, with a weak D call TRBD1 (5 bases). This CDR3 spans 12 amino acids. V was pared by 8 bases and J by 2 bases, with 10 bases between. The CDR3 loop reads CASQGPPYEQYF. As DNA, the CDR3 is TGTGCCAGCCAGGGCCCACCCTACGAGCAGTACTTC.

The J gene is TRBJ2-1, the V gene TRBV4-2, with 7 bases that match TRBD2. Trimming at V came to 4 bases and at J to 6 bases, leaving 9 bases not matched to a gene. Per germline, CDR1 LGHNA and CDR2 YNFKEQ. This CDR3 is 15 amino acids long. CDR3 nucleotide sequence: TGTGCCAGCAGCCTGGCGGCTAGCGGAAGCAATGAGCAGTTCTTC. Its translation is CASSLAASGSNEQFF.

The rearrangement uses TRBV7-9 and TRBJ2-1; TRBD1 matches at 7 bases. V trimming: 0 bases; J trimming: 4 bases; junction bases outside the gene matches: 12. CDR1 and CDR2 (germline): SEHNR, FQNEAQ (reference sequence). The CDR3 totals 18 residues. This CDR3 is CASSLALIGGTMYNEQFF. Here the CDR3 DNA reads TGTGCCAGCAGCTTAGCGCTAATAGGGGGCACGATGTACAATGAGCAGTTCTTC.

The chain has TRBV18 and TRBJ1-2; 7 nucleotides line up with TRBD1. The germline CDR1 and CDR2 sequences are KGHSH and LQKENI. With 1 base clipped from V and 1 base from J, the junction kept 3 bases outside the gene matches. The CDR3 extends over 15 amino acids. CDR3 in DNA: TGTGCCAGCTCACCACGGCAGGGGGATAACTATGGCTACACCTTC. Protein: CASSPRQGDNYGYTF.

The rearrangement uses TRBV5-6 and TRBJ2-7; 12 bases map to TRBD1. The V gene end was trimmed by 0 bases and the J gene end by 2 bases; junction bases not matched to a gene: 3. Germline assignment: CDR1 SGHDT and CDR2 YYEEEE. The CDR3 totals 16 residues. CDR3 sequence: CASSLAGTGGTYEQYF. The CDR3 DNA sequence: TGTGCCAGCAGCTTGGCCGGGACAGGGGGCACCTACGAGCAGTACTTC.

The chain links TRBV5-1 to TRBJ2-3; TRBD2 aligns across 8 bases. Per germline, CDR1 SGHRS and CDR2 YFSETQ. This CDR3 is built from 14 residues. The trim removed 3 bases at V and 0 bases at J, leaving 0 bases unmatched. The CDR3 coding sequence is TGCGCCAGCAGCTCGGGAGGGAGCACAGATACGCAGTATTTT. This sequence encodes CASSSGGSTDTQYF.

The V gene is TRBV9, the J gene TRBJ2-3; D possibly corresponds to TRBD2 (7 bases). Germline V gene lookup returns CDR1 SGDLS and CDR2 YYNGEE. There are 14 residues in the CDR3. V was shortened by 7 bases and J by 3 bases, with 15 bases between the two germline ends. The CDR3 sequence: CASRGEGGTDTQYF. Written as DNA, the CDR3 is TGTGCCAGCCGCGGGGAGGGGGGGACAGATACGCAGTATTTT.